These T cell receptor beta chains were read from a single sample in a study of patients and donors after allogeneic stem cell transplantation. TCRdb independently ran MiXCR on the RT-PCR reads; one entry per CDR3 protein. The data show approximately 410,000 distinct CDR3 sequences, with 16% seen just once and over 6% held by the top ten. The sample comprised blood, either unsorted or a sorted T cell fraction (not recorded which). These receptors all come from a human donor who was either an allogeneic HSCT recipient or a stem cell or donor lymphocyte infusion donor (not recorded which). It is not recorded whose cells these are; they may come from a transplant donor. CDR3s include the opening cysteine and the closing phenylalanine or tryptophan. D genes are given only for firm matches. The size field is filled for only some rows; it gives once, few, many or a size class.

V: TRBV5-1; J: TRBJ2-3; size: once; D: .; DNA: TGCGCCAGCAGCAAGAGGACAGCCCCTAGCGCAGATACGCAGTATTTT; CDR3: CASSKRTAPSADTQYF
V: TRBV7-7; J: TRBJ2-7; size: .; D: .; DNA: TGTGCCAGCAGCCTCCGGGGAGACACCCCTTCCTACGAGCAGTACTTC; CDR3: CASSLRGDTPSYEQYF
V: TRBV4-1; J: TRBJ2-1; size: few; D: .; DNA: TGCGCCAGCAGCCAATTATTTAGCGGAGCCTCCTACAATGAGCAGTTCTTC; CDR3: CASSQLFSGASYNEQFF
V: TRBV12-3/TRBV12-4; J: TRBJ1-1; size: .; D: .; DNA: TGTGCCAGCAGTTCCACCCCGGGACACACAAAGGACACTGAAGCTTTCTTT; CDR3: CASSSTPGHTKDTEAFF
V: TRBV7-2; J: TRBJ1-1; size: few; D: .; DNA: TGTGCCAGCAGCTTAGTGGTCAGGTCATCCACTGAAGCTTTCTTT; CDR3: CASSLVVRSSTEAFF
V: TRBV5-1; J: TRBJ2-5; size: .; D: TRBD1; DNA: TGCGCCAGCAGCGCAACAGGGGTTGGAAGAGAGACCCAGTACTTC; CDR3: CASSATGVGRETQYF
V: TRBV9; J: TRBJ2-1; size: once; D: .; DNA: TGTGCCAGCAGCGTAGGGGACTCCAGCTCCTACAATGAGCAGTTCTTC; CDR3: CASSVGDSSSYNEQFF
V: TRBV12-3/TRBV12-4; J: TRBJ2-3; size: .; D: TRBD2; DNA: TGTGCCAGCAGGGGACCGGGACTAGCTTTTGGAGATACGCAGTATTTT; CDR3: CASRGPGLAFGDTQYF
V: TRBV4-3; J: TRBJ2-4; size: few; D: .; DNA: TGCGCCAGCAGCCAAGATCTTGGGGCAGCCATGGGTAGAAACATTCAGTACTTC; CDR3: CASSQDLGAAMGRNIQYF
V: TRBV11-2; J: TRBJ2-1; size: many; D: .; DNA: TGTGCCAGCAGCCCTTCTCGGAGGGCATATGAGCAGTTCTTC; CDR3: CASSPSRRAYEQFF
V: TRBV12-3/TRBV12-4; J: TRBJ2-1; size: few; D: .; DNA: TGTGCCAGTACCCTAAGACAAGTCTACAATGAGCAGTTCTTC; CDR3: CASTLRQVYNEQFF
V: TRBV29-1; J: TRBJ2-7; size: few; D: .; DNA: TGCAGCGTTGAAGCTCAGGGGCTAAGAAACGAGCAGTACTTC; CDR3: CSVEAQGLRNEQYF
V: TRBV28; J: TRBJ2-7; size: many; D: .; DNA: TGTGCCAGCAGTTTATGGGGTCCAAACTACGAGCAGTACTTC; CDR3: CASSLWGPNYEQYF
V: TRBV18; J: TRBJ2-7; size: .; D: TRBD1; DNA: TGTGCCAGCTCACCACTGGGACAGGGTCCCCACGAGCAGTACTTC; CDR3: CASSPLGQGPHEQYF
V: TRBV27; J: TRBJ2-5; size: .; D: .; DNA: TGTGCCAGCAGTTTATTCGAACAAGAGACCCAGTACTTC; CDR3: CASSLFEQETQYF
V: TRBV15; J: TRBJ2-2; size: .; D: TRBD2; DNA: TGTGCCACCAGCACGACTAGCGGGATAGCCGGGGAGCTGTTTTTT; CDR3: CATSTTSGIAGELFF
V: TRBV27; J: TRBJ1-2; size: few; D: TRBD1; DNA: TGTGCCAGCAGTCCCACGACAGGGTATGGCTACACCTTC; CDR3: CASSPTTGYGYTF
V: TRBV12-3/TRBV12-4; J: TRBJ1-2; size: many; D: .; DNA: TGTGCCAGCAGTTTAGCCGAACACGTTAATGGCTACACCTTC; CDR3: CASSLAEHVNGYTF
V: TRBV7-3; J: TRBJ2-7; size: few; D: TRBD2; DNA: TGTGCCAGCAGCTTAAACGGGGGGGGTTCCTACGAGCAGTACTTC; CDR3: CASSLNGGGSYEQYF
V: TRBV4-2; J: TRBJ2-7; size: .; D: TRBD1; DNA: TGTGCCAGCAGCCAAGCATACCGCGGGACAGGGGAATACGAGCAGTACTTC; CDR3: CASSQAYRGTGEYEQYF
V: TRBV12-3/TRBV12-4; J: TRBJ1-2; size: many; D: .; DNA: TGTGCCAGCAGCCGGACGGATCGGTGGGCTGGCTACACCTTC; CDR3: CASSRTDRWAGYTF
V: TRBV9; J: TRBJ1-3; size: few; D: .; DNA: TGTGCCAGCAGCGTAGATGGCGGGAGCTCTGGAAACACCATATATTTT; CDR3: CASSVDGGSSGNTIYF
V: TRBV5-1; J: TRBJ2-3; size: .; D: TRBD2; DNA: TGCGCCAGCAGCTCCGGCCCGACTAGCGGTCTGGCCGCAGATACGCAGTATTTT; CDR3: CASSSGPTSGLAADTQYF
V: TRBV5-1; J: TRBJ2-3; size: .; D: .; DNA: TGCGCCAGCACACCTGGATCTTTGGGGGATACGCAGTATTTT; CDR3: CASTPGSLGDTQYF
V: TRBV10-3; J: TRBJ2-5; size: .; D: .; DNA: TGTGCCATCAGGGACGACCCCCGGGAGACCCAGTACTTC; CDR3: CAIRDDPRETQYF
V: TRBV11-2; J: TRBJ1-1; size: .; D: .; DNA: TGTGCCAGCAGCTTACTCGTCGGGAACACTGAAGCTTTCTTT; CDR3: CASSLLVGNTEAFF
V: TRBV6-2/TRBV6-3; J: TRBJ2-5; size: few; D: TRBD2; DNA: TGTGCCAGCAGTTTCCATTCCGGACTAGCAAGACAACAGACCCAGTACTTC; CDR3: CASSFHSGLARQQTQYF
V: TRBV7-9; J: TRBJ1-1; size: few; D: .; DNA: TGTGCCAGCAGCTTAGCCCTTCCGCGGGGGCCTGAAGCTTTCTTT; CDR3: CASSLALPRGPEAFF
V: TRBV30; J: TRBJ1-6; size: .; D: .; DNA: TGTGCCACCGGTGCCTTCAATTCACCCCTCCACTTT; CDR3: CATGAFNSPLHF
V: TRBV20-1; J: TRBJ1-6; size: few; D: .; DNA: TGCAGTGCTAGAACCGGTCCACCCCTCCACTTT; CDR3: CSARTGPPLHF
V: TRBV12-3/TRBV12-4; J: TRBJ2-7; size: few; D: TRBD2; DNA: TGTGCCAGCAGTCCGCTTTTAAGAGCGGGACACGAGCAGTACTTC; CDR3: CASSPLLRAGHEQYF
V: TRBV18; J: TRBJ2-1; size: few; D: TRBD2; DNA: TGTGCCAGCTCACCAGGACCTAGCGGGAGTAATGAGCAGTTCTTC; CDR3: CASSPGPSGSNEQFF
V: TRBV11-2; J: TRBJ1-5; size: few; D: .; DNA: TGTGCCAGCAGACCAAATAAAAAGGGGGTCGTGAACAATCAGCCCCAGCATTTT; CDR3: CASRPNKKGVVNNQPQHF